The sequence of this T cell receptor beta chain was determined in a study of cytomegalovirus exposure and HLA in healthy donors. TCRdb's copy holds only in-frame clones and misses some; the assay was immunoSEQ multiplex PCR. The sample comprises 150,000 to 200,000 clones, roughly nine tenths of which are singletons, and 4.5% to 7% rests with the top ten. Study results and caveats: Researchers counted roughly 150 TCR beta chains as cytomegalovirus-associated.

Germline loops: CDR1 MGHRA, CDR2 YSYEKL. The CDR3 covers 14 residues. Between the trimmed V and J ends, which lost 2 bases and 1 base, there was a span of 8 bases. As regards this clone: Its antigen is not known.

The TCR comes from a woman in her 30s in good health and CMV-seronegative. This chain uses TRBV4-1 with TRBJ1-1; D is possibly TRBD1 (6 bases). The sample was PBMCs. In DNA, the CDR3 is TGCGCCAGCAGCCAAATACAGGGGAACACTGAAGCTTTCTTT. It codes for CASSQIQGNTEAFF.